A selection of T cell receptor beta chains follows, all from one sample in a study of T cell responses to AZD1222 COVID-19 vaccine. Assay used: immunoSEQ multiplex PCR; TCRdb lists only in-frame clones, some missing. In the table there are roughly 150,000 clones, 88% of which are singletons. The specimen comprised peripheral blood, sampled on day 0 of AZD1222 vaccination. All receptors come from an adult in good health. Both conserved end residues are trimmed from each CDR3. D genes are given only for firm matches.

j_call d_call v_call cdr3_aa
TRBJ2-3 - TRBV4-3 ASSRGWGGADTQY
TRBJ2-7 - TRBV11-3 ASSLEFGSRYEQY
TRBJ2-2 - TRBV9 ASSPSTGKRRRGELF
TRBJ1-2 TRBD1 TRBV10-3 AISERNRDRYGYT
TRBJ2-5 - TRBV18 ASSPYPGGQETQY
TRBJ2-3 - TRBV6-2/TRBV6-3 ASSRSELLWTDTQY
TRBJ1-5 - TRBV16 ASSLPSTHQPQH
TRBJ1-1 - TRBV5-1 ASSLGGGTEAF
TRBJ2-5 - TRBV23-1 ASSQWARDRETQY
TRBJ2-7 - TRBV7-2 ASSLAAADQYEQY
TRBJ2-1 TRBD2 TRBV6-2/TRBV6-3 ASSRLAGGPREQF
TRBJ2-1 - TRBV3-1/TRBV3-2 ASSSMELGEVDEQF
TRBJ2-2 - TRBV25-1 ASSRVGTGELF
TRBJ1-6 - TRBV6-5 ASRRGTGPSSPLH
TRBJ2-2 TRBD2 TRBV9 ASRREGRTGELF
TRBJ1-2 - TRBV6-5 ASSFAGSYGYT
TRBJ2-1 TRBD2 TRBV6-5 ASSYRGTSPNNEQF
TRBJ1-1 TRBD1 TRBV19 ASSIRDRGTEAF
TRBJ1-4 TRBD1 TRBV11-2 ASSSRTGGMKSLF
TRBJ1-2 - TRBV7-2 ASSLGLIDSGYT
TRBJ1-2 - TRBV29-1 SAADSNYGYT
TRBJ2-2 TRBD2 TRBV4-1 ASSQREVAGVSGELF
TRBJ2-2 - TRBV13 ASRPQGTGELF
TRBJ1-2 TRBD1 TRBV5-1 ASSYGQGAGGYT
TRBJ1-2 - TRBV5-1 ASSPRGDYGYT
TRBJ1-3 - TRBV6-1 ASSDNYLGTGNTIY
TRBJ1-2 TRBD1 TRBV7-6 ASSWGQGTSGYT
TRBJ2-2 TRBD1 TRBV11-3 AIEDRGDNTGELF
TRBJ1-2 TRBD1 TRBV7-2 ASSPDRGHGYT
TRBJ1-2 TRBD1 TRBV28 AVPGQGITNYGYT
TRBJ2-7 TRBD2 TRBV4-2 ASSQDRTSGYYEQY
TRBJ1-5 - TRBV19 ASSIRVRGKSNQPQH
TRBJ1-5 TRBD1 TRBV28 ASSLSDRRNQPQH
TRBJ2-2 - TRBV5-4 ASSPARWTGELF
TRBJ2-7 - TRBV6-2/TRBV6-3 ASSYSLAGYEQY
TRBJ2-7 - TRBV4-3 ASSQDYGEQY
TRBJ2-1 TRBD2 TRBV11-1 ASSTATSGSYEQF
TRBJ1-6 - TRBV28 ASRFLGGSPLH
TRBJ2-3 - TRBV4-3 ASSQVGQITDTQY
TRBJ1-1 TRBD1 TRBV3-1/TRBV3-2 ASRGTGRRAEAF
TRBJ2-1 TRBD2 TRBV5-1 ASSPSGRRYNEQF
TRBJ1-1 - TRBV19 ASRPNGDWTEAF
TRBJ2-1 - TRBV30 AWSPGQDNEQF
TRBJ1-2 - TRBV9 ASSGRDYGYT
TRBJ1-2 - TRBV19 ASSRGTAGNGYT
TRBJ2-1 TRBD2 TRBV4-3 ASSQGGRYNTEQF
TRBJ2-5 - TRBV9 ASSVEPGETQY
TRBJ1-3 - TRBV19 ASRQFDRHPRSSGNTIY
TRBJ2-2 - TRBV9 ASSVELLGANTGELF
TRBJ2-3 - TRBV10-3 AISESTRDTQY
TRBJ2-5 - TRBV5-4 ASSLVGVRETQY
TRBJ1-4 TRBD1 TRBV14 ASSREQGALGEKLF
TRBJ2-7 TRBD2 TRBV11-2 ASSPSSGSGYEQY
TRBJ2-5 TRBD1 TRBV5-8 ASSLGTGTGKETQY
TRBJ1-5 TRBD1 TRBV5-1 ASSSGQGGDSNQPQH
TRBJ2-1 - TRBV10-3 AISGQIGTNHNEQF
TRBJ1-5 - TRBV19 ASSIGPRGIGQPQH